This T cell receptor (beta chain) was observed in a study of T-cell memory formation after mild COVID-19. This clonotype was counted between two and nine times. What it binds is unknown. The CDR3 is made up of 15 amino acids. Between the trimmed V and J ends, which lost 2 bases and 2 bases, there was a span of 12 bases. CDR1 MNHNY and CDR2 SVGAGI come from the germline V gene (reference sequence). Study-level findings and limits: CD4+ contracting clones lay mainly in CM and EM, CD8+ ones in EMRA. While clones contracting from day 15 to 85 were balanced between CD4 and CD8, later expanders leaned CD4+.

A single record per CDR3 protein comes from TCRdb applying MiXCR to the 5' RACE reads. The data hold some 290,000 distinct CDR3 sequences, with about 17% observed a single time. Input material: PBMCs or a T cell subset sorted from them (not recorded which). The receptor comes from a man younger than 35 who had mild COVID-19 (a few samples of this study predate the infection). Cell type and time point are not known. The chain uses TRBV6-6 and TRBJ1-2, with D perhaps TRBD1 (6 bases). The CDR3: CASSYPQGRNYGYTF. The CDR3 region has the DNA TGTGCCAGCAGTTACCCACAGGGTAGAAACTATGGCTACACCTTC.